This T cell receptor (beta chain) was sequenced in a study of blood T cell repertoires in COVID-19. Using immunoSEQ multiplex PCR, the repertoire was profiled, and TCRdb retains in-frame clones only, with some absent. The profile shows some 390,000 clones, about 88% of them singletons. The ends were cut back, 1 base at V and 3 bases at J, with 16 bases in the middle. The CDR3 is 16 amino acids. The germline V gene has CDR1 SGHVS and CDR2 FQNEAQ. The source of this sequence is a human donor in a cohort sampled during active COVID-19. The rearrangement links TRBV7-8 to TRBJ2-7, with D hard to call. The sequenced sample consisted of peripheral blood. CDR3 amino acids: CASSLGRSPPDYEQYF. CDR3 DNA sequence: TGTGCCAGCAGCTTAGGCCGCTCTCCCCCAGACTACGAGCAGTACTTC.